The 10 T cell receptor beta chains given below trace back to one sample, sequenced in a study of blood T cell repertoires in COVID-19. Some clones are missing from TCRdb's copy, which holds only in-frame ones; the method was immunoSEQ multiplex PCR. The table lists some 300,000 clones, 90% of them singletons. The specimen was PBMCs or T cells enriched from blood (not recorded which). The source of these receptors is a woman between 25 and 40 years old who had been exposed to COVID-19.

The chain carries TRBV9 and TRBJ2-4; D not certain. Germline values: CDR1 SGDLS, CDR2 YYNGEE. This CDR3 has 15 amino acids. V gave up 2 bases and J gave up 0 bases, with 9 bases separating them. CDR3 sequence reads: CASSVSPGAKNIQYF. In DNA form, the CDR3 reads TGTGCCAGCAGCGTCTCCCCGGGAGCCAAAAACATTCAGTACTTC.

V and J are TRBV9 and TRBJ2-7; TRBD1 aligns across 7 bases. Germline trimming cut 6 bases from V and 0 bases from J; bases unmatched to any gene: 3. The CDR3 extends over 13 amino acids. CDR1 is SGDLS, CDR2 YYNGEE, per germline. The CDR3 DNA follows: TGTGCCAGCAATAGACAGGGCTCCTACGAGCAGTACTTC. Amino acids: CASNRQGSYEQYF. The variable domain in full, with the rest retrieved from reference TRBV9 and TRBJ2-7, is DSGVTQTPKHLITATGQRVTLRCSPRSGDLSVYWYQQSLDQGLQFLIQYYNGEERAKGNILERFSAQQFPDLHSELNLSSLELGDSALYFCASNRQGSYEQYFGPGTRLTVT.

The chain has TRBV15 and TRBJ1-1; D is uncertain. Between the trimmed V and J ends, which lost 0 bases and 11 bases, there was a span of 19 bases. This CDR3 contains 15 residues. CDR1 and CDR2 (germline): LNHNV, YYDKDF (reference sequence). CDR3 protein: CATSRDVGRGGGAFF. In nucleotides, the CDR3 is TGTGCCACCAGCAGAGATGTTGGACGGGGAGGTGGGGCTTTCTTT.

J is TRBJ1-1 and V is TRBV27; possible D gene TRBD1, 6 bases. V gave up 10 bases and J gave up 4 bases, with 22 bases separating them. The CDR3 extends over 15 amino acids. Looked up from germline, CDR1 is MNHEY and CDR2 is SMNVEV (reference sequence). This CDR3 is CATKRTGGGTTEAFF. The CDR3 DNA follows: TGTGCCACCAAACGTACGGGGGGCGGGACCACTGAAGCTTTCTTT.

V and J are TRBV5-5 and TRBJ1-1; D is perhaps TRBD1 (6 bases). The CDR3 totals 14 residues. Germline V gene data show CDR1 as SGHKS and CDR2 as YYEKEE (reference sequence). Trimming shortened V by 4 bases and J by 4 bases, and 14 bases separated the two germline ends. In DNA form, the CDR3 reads TGTGCCAGCAGCACAGGGTTCGGCGTCACTGAAGCTTTCTTT. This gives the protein CASSTGFGVTEAFF. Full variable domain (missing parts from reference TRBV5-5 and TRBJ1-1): DAGVTQSPTHLIKTRGQQVTLRCSPISGHKSVSWYQQVLGQGPQFIFQYYEKEERGRGNFPDRFSARQFPNYSSELNVNALLLGDSALYLCASSTGFGVTEAFFGQGTRLTVV.

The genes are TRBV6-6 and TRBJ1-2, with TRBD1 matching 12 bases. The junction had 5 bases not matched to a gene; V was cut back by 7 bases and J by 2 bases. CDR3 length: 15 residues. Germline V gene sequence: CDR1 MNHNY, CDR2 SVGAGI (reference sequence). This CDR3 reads CASTTGTGGNYGYTF. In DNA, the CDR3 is TGTGCCAGCACCACCGGGACAGGGGGCAACTATGGCTACACCTTC.

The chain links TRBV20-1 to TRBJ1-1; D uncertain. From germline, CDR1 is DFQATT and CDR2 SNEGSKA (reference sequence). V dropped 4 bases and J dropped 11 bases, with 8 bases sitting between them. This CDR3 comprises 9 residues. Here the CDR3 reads CSAIRQAFF. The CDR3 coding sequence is TGCAGTGCTATACGCCAGGCTTTCTTT.

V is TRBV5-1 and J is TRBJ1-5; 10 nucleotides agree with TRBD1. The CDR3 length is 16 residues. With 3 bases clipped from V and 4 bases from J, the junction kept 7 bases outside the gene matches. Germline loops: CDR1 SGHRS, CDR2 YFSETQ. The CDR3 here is CASSSPPGQGNQPQHF. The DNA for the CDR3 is TGCGCCAGCAGCTCCCCTCCGGGACAGGGGAATCAGCCCCAGCATTTT.

The CDR3 loop reads CASSLAGSNEQYF. CDR3 sequence (DNA): TGTGCCAGCAGCTTGGCAGGGTCCAACGAGCAGTACTTC. The gene calls are TRBV7-8 and TRBJ2-7; TRBD1 is a possible D gene (5 bases). The CDR3 covers 13 residues. Germline loops: CDR1 SGHVS, CDR2 FQNEAQ. Trimming pared 3 bases from V and 5 bases from J, leaving 11 bases between.

DNA of the CDR3: TGTGCCAGCAGCGTAAGCGCGTGGACAGGGCAAGAAGAGACCCAGTACTTC. It translates to CASSVSAWTGQEETQYF. The V and J genes are TRBV9 and TRBJ2-5, with 8 bases fitting TRBD1. The V segment lost 1 base and the J segment 3 bases; nucleotides outside the gene matches: 11. The CDR3 length is 17 residues. Germline CDR1 and CDR2: SGDLS and YYNGEE. Complete variable domain (other parts from reference TRBV9 and TRBJ2-5): DSGVTQTPKHLITATGQRVTLRCSPRSGDLSVYWYQQSLDQGLQFLIQYYNGEERAKGNILERFSAQQFPDLHSELNLSSLELGDSALYFCASSVSAWTGQEETQYFGPGTRLLVL.